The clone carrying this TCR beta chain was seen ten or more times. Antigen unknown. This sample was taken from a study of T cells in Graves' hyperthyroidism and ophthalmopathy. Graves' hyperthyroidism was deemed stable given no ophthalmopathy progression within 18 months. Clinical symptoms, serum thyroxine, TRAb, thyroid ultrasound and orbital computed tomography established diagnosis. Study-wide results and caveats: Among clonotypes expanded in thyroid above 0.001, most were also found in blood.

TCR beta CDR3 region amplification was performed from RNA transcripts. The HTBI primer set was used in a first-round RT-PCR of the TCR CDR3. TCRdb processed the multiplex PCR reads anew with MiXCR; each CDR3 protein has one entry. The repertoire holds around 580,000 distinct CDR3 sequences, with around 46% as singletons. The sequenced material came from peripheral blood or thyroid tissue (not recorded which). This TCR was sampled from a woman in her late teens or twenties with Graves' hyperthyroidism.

DNA of the CDR3: TGTGCCAGCAGCCATGTGGCAGGGGGATCCTACGAGCAGTACTTC. It translates to CASSHVAGGSYEQYF. The gene calls are TRBV7-9 and TRBJ2-7; 7 nucleotides match TRBD1. Germline V lookup: CDR1 SEHNR, CDR2 FQNEAQ (reference sequence). V was clipped by 5 bases and J by 1 base; unmatched bases: 8. This CDR3 region has 15 residues.